One and the same sample provided the 13 T cell receptor beta chains below, sequenced in a study of blood T cell repertoires in COVID-19. Profiling relied on immunoSEQ multiplex PCR, and the TCRdb table lists in-frame clones only, not all of them. The table lists 150,000 to 200,000 clones, roughly 88% of them singletons, with over 10% in the top ten. Sequenced: PBMCs or T cells enriched from blood (not recorded which). The origin of the receptors is a woman in her sixties or seventies who had recovered from COVID-19.

V usage is TRBV5-1 and J usage is TRBJ1-1; 12 positions match TRBD1. The CDR3 has 17 amino acids. Trimming took 0 bases from V and 4 from J; bases not matched to a gene: 7. The germline CDR1 and CDR2 sequences are SGHRS and YFSETQ. The CDR3 loop is CASSLDGDRGLGTEAFF. The CDR3 DNA is TGCGCCAGCAGCTTGGACGGGGACAGGGGGCTTGGCACTGAAGCTTTCTTT.

CDR3 in amino acids: CASRPYYLRETQYF. CDR3 DNA: TGTGCCAGCAGGCCATACTATTTAAGAGAGACCCAGTACTTC. The rearrangement links TRBV2 to TRBJ2-5; D gene uncertain. Germline CDR1 reads SNHLY; CDR2 reads FYNNEI. V gave up 6 bases and J gave up 4 bases, with 15 bases separating them. The CDR3 sequence is 14 residues long.

This chain uses TRBV2 with TRBJ1-2; TRBD1 aligns across 8 bases. The V gene's germline CDR1 is SNHLY and CDR2 FYNNEI. CDR3 length: 13 amino acids. The V segment lost 0 bases and the J segment 12 bases; nucleotides outside the gene matches: 6. The CDR3 reads CASSEAGTGGNTF. Written as DNA, the CDR3 is TGTGCCAGCAGTGAAGCTGGGACAGGTGGTAACACCTTC.

The V and J genes are TRBV6-5 and TRBJ1-2; 7 nucleotides match TRBD1. Trimming removed 6 bases from V and 9 bases from J; junction bases left unmatched: 13. Germline V gene sequence: CDR1 MNHEY, CDR2 SVGAGI. CDR3 length: 14 amino acids. The CDR3 coding sequence is TGTGCCAGCAGCCCAGATGGGACAGTACGAAGCTACACCTTC. This encodes CASSPDGTVRSYTF.

The V call is TRBV5-6, the J call TRBJ2-5; 9 positions agree with TRBD2. V shed 4 bases and J 1 base; nucleotides not matched to a gene: 5. Germline-derived CDR1 and CDR2 are SGHDT and YYEEEE. The CDR3 sequence is 15 residues long. CDR3 amino acids: CASSNRLAAQETQYF. DNA of the CDR3: TGTGCCAGCAGCAACCGACTAGCGGCCCAAGAGACCCAGTACTTC. The variable domain in full, completed from reference TRBV5-6 and TRBJ2-5, reads DAGVTQSPTHLIKTRGQQVTLRCSPKSGHDTVSWYQQALGQGPQFIFQYYEEEERQRGNFPDRFSGHQFPNYSSELNVNALLLGDSALYLCASSNRLAAQETQYFGPGTRLLVL.

This clone was detected once. At the DNA level, this CDR3 is encoded by other sequences in the same sample as well. The V call is TRBV27, the J call TRBJ1-6; D is unresolved. The CDR3 has 14 residues. The germline gives CDR1 MNHEY, CDR2 SMNVEV (reference sequence). V was trimmed by 5 bases and J by 0 bases, leaving 5 bases between them. The CDR3 is CASSPSSYNSPLHF. For the CDR3, the DNA is TGTGCCAGCAGTCCCAGCTCCTATAATTCACCCCTCCACTTT.

The chain couples TRBV18 to TRBJ2-5; 10 bases match TRBD2. V shed 6 bases, J shed 5 bases, and the junction held 9 bases outside the gene matches. The CDR3 length is 15 residues. Germline assignment: CDR1 KGHSH and CDR2 LQKENI. CDR3 nucleotides: TGTGCCAGCTCCTCTCTAGCGGGAGCTACCGAGACCCAGTACTTC. This sequence encodes CASSSLAGATETQYF.

The chain has TRBV11-2 and TRBJ2-7; 9 nucleotides line up with TRBD1. J was trimmed by 2 bases and V by 2 bases; bases with no gene match: 4. The CDR3 covers 15 residues. Germline-derived CDR1 and CDR2 are SGHAT and FQNNGV. CDR3 amino acids: CASSLRGDRAYEQYF. CDR3 DNA: TGTGCCAGCAGCTTAAGAGGGGACAGGGCCTACGAGCAGTACTTC.

The chain links TRBV6-1 to TRBJ1-4; the D gene is possibly TRBD1 (6 bases). Trimming pared 1 base from V and 10 bases from J, leaving 19 bases between. Germline assignment: CDR1 MNHNS and CDR2 SASEGT. The CDR3 has 16 amino acids. CDR3 sequence (DNA): TGTGCCAGCAGTGAAGGTGTCCGGGGGGCGCTAGGAAAACTGTTTTTT. Its protein product is CASSEGVRGALGKLFF.

The chain couples TRBV7-3 to TRBJ2-2, with D unclear. This CDR3 comprises 15 residues. The germline V and J ends were trimmed by 2 bases and 6 bases, with 13 bases remaining between them. The germline V gene encodes CDR1 SGHTA and CDR2 FQGTGA. The CDR3 DNA follows: TGTGCCAGCAGCTTAGGAGTTCCTGGCCCCGGGGAGCTGTTTTTT. Protein product: CASSLGVPGPGELFF. Using reference TRBV7-3 and TRBJ2-2 for the parts outside the CDR3, the full variable domain is GAGVSQTPSNKVTEKGKYVELRCDPISGHTALYWYRQSLGQGPEFLIYFQGTGAADDSGLPNDRFFAVRPEGSVSTLKIQRTERGDSAVYLCASSLGVPGPGELFFGEGSRLTVL.

This chain connects TRBV29-1 to TRBJ1-2; 8 nucleotides align to TRBD1. The germline V gene has CDR1 SQVTM and CDR2 ANQGSEA. CDR3 length: 12 amino acids. The V gene end was trimmed by 5 bases and the J gene end by 5 bases; junction bases not matched to a gene: 4. The CDR3 spells CSVLDREYGYTF. CDR3 DNA sequence: TGCAGCGTTCTGGACAGGGAGTATGGCTACACCTTC.

This chain joins TRBV3-1 (or the pseudogene TRBV3-2) and TRBJ1-2, with 7 positions matching TRBD1. V was pared by 1 base and J by 8 bases, with 10 bases of the junction left unmatched. The CDR3 loop spans 15 amino acids. Germline loops: CDR1 LGHDT, CDR2 YNNKEL (reference sequence). The DNA of the CDR3 is TGTGCCAGCAGCCAAGGATTCGACAGGGCGGGAGGCTACACCTTC. This gives the protein CASSQGFDRAGGYTF.

V gene TRBV4-1 combines with J gene TRBJ2-7; possibly TRBD2 for D (6 bases). The V gene lost 1 base and the J gene lost 6 bases, with 19 bases spanning the gap. Germline CDR1 and CDR2: MGHRA and YSYEKL. The length of the CDR3 is 16 residues. The CDR3: CASSQAARGIGGEQYF. CDR3 coding DNA: TGCGCCAGCAGCCAAGCTGCACGCGGGATAGGAGGCGAGCAGTACTTC.